The clone carrying this T cell receptor (beta chain) has just a few counts. The antigen is unknown. This sample was taken from a study of T cells in Graves' hyperthyroidism and ophthalmopathy. Graves' hyperthyroidism qualified as stable when ophthalmopathy did not progress within 18 months. The CDR3 regions of TCR beta were amplified from RNA transcripts. The HTBI primer set served for first-round RT-PCR of the TCR CDR3. TCRdb ran MiXCR on the multiplex PCR reads and lists one entry per CDR3 protein. Of under 350,000 distinct CDR3 sequences listed, over 15% are singletons. The germline gives CDR1 LNHDA, CDR2 SQIVND (reference sequence). Trimming removed 0 bases from V and 1 base from J, with 7 bases in between. The CDR3 is 15 amino acids. Study-level findings and limits: Before onset, ophthalmopathy was predicted by the model a median 6.5 months earlier. From stable hyperthyroidism, ophthalmopathy was set apart by a 13 V-J model.

The chain carries TRBV19 and TRBJ1-5, with unresolved D. Source material: blood. This sequence originates from a woman aged 50 to 60 with Graves' hyperthyroidism. CDR3 sequence (DNA): TGTGCCAGTAGTATAGATGCGGGCAGCAATCAGCCCCAGCATTTT. It is translated as CASSIDAGSNQPQHF.